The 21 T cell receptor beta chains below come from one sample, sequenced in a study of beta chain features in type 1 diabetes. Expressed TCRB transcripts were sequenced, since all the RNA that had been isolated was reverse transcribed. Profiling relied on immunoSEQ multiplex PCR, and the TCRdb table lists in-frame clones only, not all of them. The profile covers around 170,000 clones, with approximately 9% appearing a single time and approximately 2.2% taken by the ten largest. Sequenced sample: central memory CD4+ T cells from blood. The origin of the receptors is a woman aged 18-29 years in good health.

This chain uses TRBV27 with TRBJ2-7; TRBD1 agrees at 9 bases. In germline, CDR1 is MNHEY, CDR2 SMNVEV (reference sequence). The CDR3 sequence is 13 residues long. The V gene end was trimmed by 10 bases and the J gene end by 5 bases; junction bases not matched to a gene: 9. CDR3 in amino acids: CAIAGTGSHEQYF. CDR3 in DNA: TGTGCCATCGCCGGGACAGGGAGCCACGAGCAGTACTTC.

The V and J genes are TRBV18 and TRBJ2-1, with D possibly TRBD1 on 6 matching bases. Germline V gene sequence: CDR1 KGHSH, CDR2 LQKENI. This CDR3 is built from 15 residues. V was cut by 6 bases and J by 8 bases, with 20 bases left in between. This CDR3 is CASSADSLVRDEQFF. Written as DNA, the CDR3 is TGTGCCAGCTCCGCGGACAGCCTCGTTAGGGATGAGCAGTTCTTC.

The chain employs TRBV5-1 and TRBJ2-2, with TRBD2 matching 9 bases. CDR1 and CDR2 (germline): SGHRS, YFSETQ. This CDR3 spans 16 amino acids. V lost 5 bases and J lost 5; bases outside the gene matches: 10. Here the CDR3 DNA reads TGCGCCAGCAGTTCCCTCGGAGCGGGAGGTACCGGGGAGCTGTTTTTT. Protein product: CASSSLGAGGTGELFF.

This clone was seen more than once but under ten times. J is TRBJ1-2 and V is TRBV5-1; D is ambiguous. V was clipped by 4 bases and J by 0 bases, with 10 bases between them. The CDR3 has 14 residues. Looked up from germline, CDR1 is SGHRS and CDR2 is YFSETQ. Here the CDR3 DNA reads TGCGCCAGCAGCCACGACGGGACTAACTATGGCTACACCTTC. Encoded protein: CASSHDGTNYGYTF.

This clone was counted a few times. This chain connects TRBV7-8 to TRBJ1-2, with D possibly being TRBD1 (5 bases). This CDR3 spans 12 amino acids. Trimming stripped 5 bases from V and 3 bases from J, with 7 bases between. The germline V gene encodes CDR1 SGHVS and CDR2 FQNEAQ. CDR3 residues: CASSRGDYGYTF. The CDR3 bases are TGTGCCAGCAGCCGGGGGGACTATGGCTACACCTTC.

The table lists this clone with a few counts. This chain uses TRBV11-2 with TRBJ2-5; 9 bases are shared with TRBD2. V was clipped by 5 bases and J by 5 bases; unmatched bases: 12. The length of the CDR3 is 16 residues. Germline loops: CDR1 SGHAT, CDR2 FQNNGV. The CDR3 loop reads CASSASGLAQSETQYF. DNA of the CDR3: TGTGCCAGCAGCGCCTCGGGACTAGCCCAGTCGGAGACCCAGTACTTC.

CDR3 sequence reads: CASSGGAGTQYF. CDR3 bases: TGTGCCAGCAGCGGGGGGGCAGGGACCCAGTACTTC. This chain connects TRBV11-2 to TRBJ2-5; tentatively, D is TRBD2 (7 bases). The CDR3 runs 12 residues. Germline values: CDR1 SGHAT, CDR2 FQNNGV. Between the trimmed V and J ends, which lost 5 bases and 7 bases, there was a span of 11 bases.

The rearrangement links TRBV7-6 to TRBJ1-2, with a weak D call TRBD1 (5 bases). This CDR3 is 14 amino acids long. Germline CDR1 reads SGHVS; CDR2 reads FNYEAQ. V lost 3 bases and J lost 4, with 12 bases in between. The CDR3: CASSFQVDSYGYTF. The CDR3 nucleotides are TGTGCCAGCAGCTTTCAGGTCGACAGCTATGGCTACACCTTC. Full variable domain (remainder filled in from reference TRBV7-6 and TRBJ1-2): GAGVSQSPRYKVTKRGQDVALRCDPISGHVSLYWYRQALGQGPEFLTYFNYEAQQDKSGLPNDRFSAERPEGSISTLTIQRTEQRDSAMYRCASSFQVDSYGYTFGSGTRLTVV.

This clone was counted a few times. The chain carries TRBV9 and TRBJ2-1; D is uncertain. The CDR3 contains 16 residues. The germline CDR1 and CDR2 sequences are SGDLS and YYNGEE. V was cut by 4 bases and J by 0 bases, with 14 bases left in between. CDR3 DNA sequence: TGTGCCAGCAGCTTTCGACTCACGAGCTCCTACAATGAGCAGTTCTTC. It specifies CASSFRLTSSYNEQFF.

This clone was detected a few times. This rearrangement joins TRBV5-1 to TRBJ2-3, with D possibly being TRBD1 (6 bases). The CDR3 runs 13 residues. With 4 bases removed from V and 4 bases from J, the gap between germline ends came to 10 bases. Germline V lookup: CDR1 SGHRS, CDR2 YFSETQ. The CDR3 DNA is TGCGCCAGCAGCATACAGGGCGCAGATACGCAGTATTTT. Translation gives CASSIQGADTQYF.

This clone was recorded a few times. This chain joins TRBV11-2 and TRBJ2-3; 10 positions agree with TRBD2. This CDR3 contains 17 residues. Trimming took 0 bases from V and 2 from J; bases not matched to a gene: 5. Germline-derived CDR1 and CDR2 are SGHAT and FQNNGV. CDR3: CASSLELSGGPTDTQYF. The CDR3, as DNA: TGTGCCAGCAGCTTAGAGCTTAGCGGGGGGCCCACAGATACGCAGTATTTT.

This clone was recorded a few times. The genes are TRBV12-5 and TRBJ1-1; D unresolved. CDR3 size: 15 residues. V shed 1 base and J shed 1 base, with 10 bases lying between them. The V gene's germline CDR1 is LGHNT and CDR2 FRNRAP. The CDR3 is CASGLGVSGNTEAFF. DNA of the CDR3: TGTGCTAGTGGTTTGGGAGTTTCGGGGAACACTGAAGCTTTCTTT.

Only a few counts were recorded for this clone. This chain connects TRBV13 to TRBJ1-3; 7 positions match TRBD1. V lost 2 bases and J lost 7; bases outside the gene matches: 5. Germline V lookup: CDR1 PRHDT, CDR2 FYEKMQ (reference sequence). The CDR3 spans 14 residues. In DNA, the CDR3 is TGTGCCAGCAGCTTACGACAGGGTATCAACACCATATATTTT. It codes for CASSLRQGINTIYF. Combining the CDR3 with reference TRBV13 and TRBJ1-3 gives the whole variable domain AAGVIQSPRHLIKEKRETATLKCYPIPRHDTVYWYQQGPGQDPQFLISFYEKMQSDKGSIPDRFSAQQFSDYHSELNMSSLELGDSALYFCASSLRQGINTIYFGEGSWLTVV.

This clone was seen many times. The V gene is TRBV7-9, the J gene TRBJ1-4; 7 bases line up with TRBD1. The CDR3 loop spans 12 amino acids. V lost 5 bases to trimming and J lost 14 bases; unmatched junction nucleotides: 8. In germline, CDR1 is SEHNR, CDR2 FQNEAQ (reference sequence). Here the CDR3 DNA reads TGTGCCAGCAGCATACCGGGACAGCCCCTGTTTTTT. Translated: CASSIPGQPLFF.

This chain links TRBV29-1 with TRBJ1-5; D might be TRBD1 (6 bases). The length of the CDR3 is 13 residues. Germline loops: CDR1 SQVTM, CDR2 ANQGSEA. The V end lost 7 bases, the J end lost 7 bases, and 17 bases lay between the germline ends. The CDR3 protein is CSAAQGQGQPQHF. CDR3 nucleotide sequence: TGCAGCGCGGCACAGGGTCAAGGACAGCCCCAGCATTTT.

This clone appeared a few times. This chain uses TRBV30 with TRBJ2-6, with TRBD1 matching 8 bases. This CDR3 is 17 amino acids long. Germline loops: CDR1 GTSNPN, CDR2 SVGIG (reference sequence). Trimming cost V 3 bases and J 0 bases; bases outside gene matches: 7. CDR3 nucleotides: TGTGCCTGGAGGGGGACAGGCTACAGCTCTGGGGCCAACGTCCTGACTTTC. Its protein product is CAWRGTGYSSGANVLTF.

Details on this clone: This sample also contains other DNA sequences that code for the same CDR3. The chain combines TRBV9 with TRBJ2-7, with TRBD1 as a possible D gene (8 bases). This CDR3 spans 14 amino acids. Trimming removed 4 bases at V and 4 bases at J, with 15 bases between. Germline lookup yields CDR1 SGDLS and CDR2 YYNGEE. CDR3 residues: CASSFGQGGYEQYF. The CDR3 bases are TGTGCCAGCAGCTTTGGACAGGGAGGGTACGAGCAGTACTTC. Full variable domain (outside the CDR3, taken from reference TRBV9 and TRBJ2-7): DSGVTQTPKHLITATGQRVTLRCSPRSGDLSVYWYQQSLDQGLQFLIQYYNGEERAKGNILERFSAQQFPDLHSELNLSSLELGDSALYFCASSFGQGGYEQYFGPGTRLTVT.

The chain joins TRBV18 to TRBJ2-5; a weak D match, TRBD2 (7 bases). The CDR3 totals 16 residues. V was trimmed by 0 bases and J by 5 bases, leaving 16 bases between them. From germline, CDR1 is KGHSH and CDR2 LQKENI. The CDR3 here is CASSPPEVGGHETQYF. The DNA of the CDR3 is TGTGCCAGCTCACCACCCGAGGTGGGGGGGCACGAGACCCAGTACTTC.

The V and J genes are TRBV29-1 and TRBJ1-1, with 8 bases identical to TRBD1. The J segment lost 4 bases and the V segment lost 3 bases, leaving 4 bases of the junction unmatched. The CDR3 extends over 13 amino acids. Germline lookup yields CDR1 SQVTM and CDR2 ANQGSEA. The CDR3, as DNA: TGCAGCGTTGACAGGGGGCATGGCACTGAAGCTTTCTTT. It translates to CSVDRGHGTEAFF.

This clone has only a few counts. CDR3 in amino acids: CASSMGQNTGELFF. The CDR3 nucleotides are TGTGCCAGTAGTATGGGACAGAACACCGGGGAGCTGTTTTTT. The V and J genes are TRBV19 and TRBJ2-2; a possible D gene is TRBD1 (6 bases). Per the germline V gene, CDR1 is LNHDA and CDR2 is SQIVND (reference sequence). The length of the CDR3 is 14 residues. V lost 3 bases and J lost 1, with 6 bases in between.

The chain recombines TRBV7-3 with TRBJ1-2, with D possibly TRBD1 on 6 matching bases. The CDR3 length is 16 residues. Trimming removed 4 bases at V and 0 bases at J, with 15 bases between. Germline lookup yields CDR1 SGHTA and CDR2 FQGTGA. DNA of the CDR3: TGTGCCAGCAGCTCCACCCGGGACACCTCTAACTATGGCTACACCTTC. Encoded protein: CASSSTRDTSNYGYTF.